Listed below are T cell receptor beta chains from one sample, sequenced in a study of blood T cell repertoires in COVID-19. TCRdb keeps only in-frame clones here, not all; method: immunoSEQ multiplex PCR. In the table there are about 250,000 clones, 65% to 90% of which are singletons. The sequencing input was peripheral blood. These receptors all come from a man in his fifties or sixties with COVID-19, enrolled during active disease. The CDR3 runs from the conserved cysteine through the conserved F or W. D genes are given only for firm matches. Clone size is not always given. Where it is, it says once, few, many or a class for expanded clones.

clone_size	v_call	d_call	cdr3_aa
NA	TRBV7-9	NA	CASSSDRGAGALEQYF
NA	TRBV4-1	NA	CASSQDGRAALFGYTF
NA	TRBV5-8	NA	CASSLGQGSYYNEQFF
NA	TRBV18	NA	CASSPRSTGPTNTGELFF
NA	TRBV6-5	NA	CASSYSRGGLNTQYF
NA	TRBV14	NA	CASSQDQGGTQYF
NA	TRBV28	NA	CASRLPSHSNQPQHF
NA	TRBV18	TRBD1	CASSYGQGSYNEQFF
few	TRBV15	NA	CATSRGLGFSEQYF
NA	TRBV24-1	NA	CATRAANTGELFF
NA	TRBV4-3	NA	CASSQDWGQTQETQYF
once	TRBV2	NA	CARDSRGTNEKLFF
NA	TRBV24-1	TRBD1	CATSDSAGQGLLSYGYTF
NA	TRBV7-3	TRBD1	CASSSQGSRRSPLHF
NA	TRBV5-1	NA	CASSLHPSGGPKNIQYF
NA	TRBV6-1	NA	CASSEVGGSSYNSPLHF
NA	TRBV27	TRBD1	CASSLGQGYNSPLHF